This TCR beta chain emerged from a study of PD-1 blockade in classical Hodgkin lymphoma. In regard to this clone: The antigen remains unidentified.

Libraries were prepared by immunoSEQ multiplex PCR; TCRdb keeps only in-frame clonotypes and omits some of them. The repertoire includes approximately 13,000 clones, over 75% of them detected once, and roughly 24% sits in the top ten. Autologous stem cell transplantation was followed by relapse in every patient, and brentuximab vedotin exposure varied. General study findings and limits: TCR diversity rose significantly by C4D1 in CD4+ but not CD8+ cells. Lower baseline TCR diversity was reported for newly diagnosed patients than for healthy donors.

The sample was peripheral blood mononuclear cells (PBMCs), taken at baseline. The TCR originated in a human donor with classical Hodgkin lymphoma.

CDR3: CASSPTLLGHKQYF. CDR3 in DNA: TGTGCCAGCAGCCCGACCCTCCTTGGTCACAAGCAGTACTTC. This sequence joins TRBV7-2 and TRBJ2-7; D unresolved. The CDR3 totals 14 residues. Germline CDR1 and CDR2: SGHTA and FQGNSA. V was clipped by 5 bases and J by 8 bases, with 19 bases between them. Drawing the rest from reference TRBV7-2 and TRBJ2-7, the complete variable domain is GAGVSQSPSNKVTEKGKDVELRCDPISGHTALYWYRQSLGQGLEFLIYFQGNSAPDKSGLPSDRFSAERTGGSVSTLTIQRTQQEDSAVYLCASSPTLLGHKQYFGPGTRLTVT.